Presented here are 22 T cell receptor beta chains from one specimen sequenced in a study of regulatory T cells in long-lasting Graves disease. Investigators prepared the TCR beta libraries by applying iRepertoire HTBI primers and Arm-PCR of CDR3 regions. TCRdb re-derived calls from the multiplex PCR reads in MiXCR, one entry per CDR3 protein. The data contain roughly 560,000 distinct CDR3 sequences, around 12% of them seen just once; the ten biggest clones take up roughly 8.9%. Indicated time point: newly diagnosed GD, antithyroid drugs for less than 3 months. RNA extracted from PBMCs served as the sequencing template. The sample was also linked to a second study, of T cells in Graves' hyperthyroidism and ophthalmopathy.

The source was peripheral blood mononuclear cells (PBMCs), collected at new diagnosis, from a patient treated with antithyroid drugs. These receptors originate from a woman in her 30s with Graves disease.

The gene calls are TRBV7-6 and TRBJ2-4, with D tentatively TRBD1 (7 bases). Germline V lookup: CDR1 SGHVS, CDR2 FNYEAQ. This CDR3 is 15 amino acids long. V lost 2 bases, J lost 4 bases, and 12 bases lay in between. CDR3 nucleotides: TGTGCCAGCAGCTTAACGGGGGACAGAAAAAACATTCAGTACTTC. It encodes CASSLTGDRKNIQYF.

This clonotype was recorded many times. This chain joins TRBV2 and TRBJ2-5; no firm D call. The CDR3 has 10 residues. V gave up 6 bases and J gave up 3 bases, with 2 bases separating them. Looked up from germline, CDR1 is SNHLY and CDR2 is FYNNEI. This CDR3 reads CASSKETQYF. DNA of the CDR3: TGTGCCAGCAGCAAAGAGACCCAGTACTTC.

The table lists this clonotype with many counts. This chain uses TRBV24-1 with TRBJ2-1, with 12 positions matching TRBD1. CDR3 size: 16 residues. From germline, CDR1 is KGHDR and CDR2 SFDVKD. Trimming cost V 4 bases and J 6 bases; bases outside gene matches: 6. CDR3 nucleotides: TGTGCCACCAGTGAGACCGGGACAGGGGGCTTCAATGAGCAGTTCTTC. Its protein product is CATSETGTGGFNEQFF.

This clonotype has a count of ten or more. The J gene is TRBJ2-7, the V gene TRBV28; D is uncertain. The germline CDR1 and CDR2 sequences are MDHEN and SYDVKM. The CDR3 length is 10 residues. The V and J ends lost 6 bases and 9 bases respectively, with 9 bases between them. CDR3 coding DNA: TGTGCCAGCAGCGCGGTGCGGCAGTACTTC. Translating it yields CASSAVRQYF.

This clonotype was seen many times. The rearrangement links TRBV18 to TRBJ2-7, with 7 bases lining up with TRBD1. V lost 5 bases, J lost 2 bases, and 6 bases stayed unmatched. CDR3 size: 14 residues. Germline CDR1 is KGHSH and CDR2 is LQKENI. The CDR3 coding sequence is TGTGCCAGCTCATCACTAGACAGGGCCTACGAGCAGTACTTC. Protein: CASSSLDRAYEQYF.

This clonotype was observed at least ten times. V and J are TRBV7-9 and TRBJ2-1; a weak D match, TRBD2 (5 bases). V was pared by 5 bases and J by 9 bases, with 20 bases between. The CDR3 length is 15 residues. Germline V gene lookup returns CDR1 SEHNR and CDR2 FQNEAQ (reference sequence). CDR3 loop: CASSQSSILYSEQFF. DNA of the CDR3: TGTGCCAGCAGCCAATCTAGCATCCTCTACTCTGAGCAGTTCTTC.

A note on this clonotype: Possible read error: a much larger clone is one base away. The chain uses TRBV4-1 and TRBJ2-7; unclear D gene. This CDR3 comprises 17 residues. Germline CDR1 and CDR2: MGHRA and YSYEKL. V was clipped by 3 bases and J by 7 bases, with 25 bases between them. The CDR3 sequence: CASSQGNLDRSYNEQYF. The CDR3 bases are TGCGCCAGCAGCCAGGGAAATTTGGATCGCTCCTACAATGAGCAGTACTTC.

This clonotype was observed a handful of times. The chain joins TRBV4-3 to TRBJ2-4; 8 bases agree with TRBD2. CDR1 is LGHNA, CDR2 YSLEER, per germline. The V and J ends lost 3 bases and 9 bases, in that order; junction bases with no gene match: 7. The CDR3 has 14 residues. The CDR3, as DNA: TGCGCCAGCAGCCAGGGGACTAGTAAGGGCATTCAGTACTTC. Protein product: CASSQGTSKGIQYF.

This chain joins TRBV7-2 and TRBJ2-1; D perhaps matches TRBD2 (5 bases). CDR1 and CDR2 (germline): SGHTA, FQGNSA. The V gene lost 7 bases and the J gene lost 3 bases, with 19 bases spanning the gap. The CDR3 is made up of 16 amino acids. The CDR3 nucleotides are TGTGCCAGCAACCCCGGGTTGCTAGCAGGCTACAATGAGCAGTTCTTC. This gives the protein CASNPGLLAGYNEQFF. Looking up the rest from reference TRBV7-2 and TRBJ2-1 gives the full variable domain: GAGVSQSPSNKVTEKGKDVELRCDPISGHTALYWYRQSLGQGLEFLIYFQGNSAPDKSGLPSDRFSAERTGGSVSTLTIQRTQQEDSAVYLCASNPGLLAGYNEQFFGPGTRLTVL.

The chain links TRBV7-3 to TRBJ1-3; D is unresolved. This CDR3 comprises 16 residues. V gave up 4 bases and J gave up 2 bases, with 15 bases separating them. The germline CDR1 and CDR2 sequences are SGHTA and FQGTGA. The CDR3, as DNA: TGTGCCAGCAGCTCCGGCCGCGGGTCAGCTGGAAACACCATATATTTT. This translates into CASSSGRGSAGNTIYF.

CDR3 loop: CASTNERDGEAFF. Here the CDR3 DNA reads TGTGCCAGCACTAATGAGCGGGACGGTGAAGCTTTCTTT. The gene calls are TRBV2 and TRBJ1-1; maybe TRBD1 (5 bases). Germline lookup yields CDR1 SNHLY and CDR2 FYNNEI. The CDR3 extends over 13 amino acids. V lost 7 bases and J lost 7, with 16 bases in between.

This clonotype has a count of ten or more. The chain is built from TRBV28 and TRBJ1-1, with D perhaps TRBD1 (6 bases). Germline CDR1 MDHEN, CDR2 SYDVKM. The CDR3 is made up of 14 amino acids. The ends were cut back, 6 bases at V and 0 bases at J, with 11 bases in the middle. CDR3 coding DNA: TGTGCCAGCAGGACAGGCGGGGTGAACACTGAAGCTTTCTTT. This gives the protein CASRTGGVNTEAFF.

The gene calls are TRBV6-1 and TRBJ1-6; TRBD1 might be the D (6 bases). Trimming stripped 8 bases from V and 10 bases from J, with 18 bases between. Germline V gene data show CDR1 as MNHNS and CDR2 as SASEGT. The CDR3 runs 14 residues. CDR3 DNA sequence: TGTGCCAGCCGAACTCAGGGGAGTGAATCACCCCTCCACTTT. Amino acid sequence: CASRTQGSESPLHF.

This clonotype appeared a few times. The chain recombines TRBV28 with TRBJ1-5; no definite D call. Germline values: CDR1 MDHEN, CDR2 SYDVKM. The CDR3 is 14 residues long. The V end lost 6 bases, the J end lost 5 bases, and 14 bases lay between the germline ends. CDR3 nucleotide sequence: TGTGCCAGCAGAGCTTCCCGGTTAGATCAGCCCCAGCATTTT. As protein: CASRASRLDQPQHF.

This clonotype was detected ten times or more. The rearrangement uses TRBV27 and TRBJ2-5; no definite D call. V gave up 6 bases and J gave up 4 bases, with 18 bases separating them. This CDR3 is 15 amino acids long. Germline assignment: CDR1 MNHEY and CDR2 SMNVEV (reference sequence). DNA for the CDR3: TGTGCCAGCAGGCCTGAACTTGGGTTGTTAGAGACCCAGTACTTC. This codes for CASRPELGLLETQYF.

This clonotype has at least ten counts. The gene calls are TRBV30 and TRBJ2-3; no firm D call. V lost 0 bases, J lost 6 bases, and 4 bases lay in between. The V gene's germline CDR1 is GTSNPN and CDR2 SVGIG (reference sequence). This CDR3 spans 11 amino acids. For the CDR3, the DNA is TGTGCCTGGAGTGTGTCGGATACGCAGTATTTT. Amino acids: CAWSVSDTQYF.

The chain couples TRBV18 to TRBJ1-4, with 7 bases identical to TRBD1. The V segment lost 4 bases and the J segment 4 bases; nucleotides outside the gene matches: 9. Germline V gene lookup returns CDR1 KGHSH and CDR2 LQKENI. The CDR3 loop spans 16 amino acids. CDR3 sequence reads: CASSRAWDRNNEKLFF. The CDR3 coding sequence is TGTGCCAGCTCACGGGCGTGGGACAGAAATAATGAAAAACTGTTTTTT.

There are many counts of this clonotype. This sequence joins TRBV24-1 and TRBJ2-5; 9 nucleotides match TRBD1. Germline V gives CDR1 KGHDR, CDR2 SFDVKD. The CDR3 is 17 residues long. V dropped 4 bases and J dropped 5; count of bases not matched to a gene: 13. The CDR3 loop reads CATSENAGTGPKETQYF. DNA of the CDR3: TGTGCCACCAGTGAGAACGCAGGGACAGGGCCAAAGGAGACCCAGTACTTC.

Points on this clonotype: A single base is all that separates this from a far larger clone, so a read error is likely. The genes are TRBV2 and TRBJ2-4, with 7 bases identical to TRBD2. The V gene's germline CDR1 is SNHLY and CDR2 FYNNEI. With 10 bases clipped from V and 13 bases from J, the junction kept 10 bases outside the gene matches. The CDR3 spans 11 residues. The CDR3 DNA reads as TGTGCCACTGGACTAGTCAATGAGCAGTACTTC. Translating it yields CATGLVNEQYF.

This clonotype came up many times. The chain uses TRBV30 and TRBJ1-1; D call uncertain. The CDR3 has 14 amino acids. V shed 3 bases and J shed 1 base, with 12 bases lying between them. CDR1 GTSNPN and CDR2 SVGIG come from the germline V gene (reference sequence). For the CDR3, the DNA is TGTGCCTGGAGGCATCCGGGAAAGAACACTGAAGCTTTCTTT. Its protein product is CAWRHPGKNTEAFF.

The CDR3 nucleotides read TGTGCCAGCAGTTCCCCGTCGGGGGCGGAAGAAGCTTTCTTT. Its translation is CASSSPSGAEEAFF. V and J are TRBV28 and TRBJ1-1; D possibly corresponds to TRBD1 (6 bases). There are 14 residues in the CDR3. Looked up from germline, CDR1 is MDHEN and CDR2 is SYDVKM. V shed 4 bases and J shed 8 bases, with 17 bases lying between them.

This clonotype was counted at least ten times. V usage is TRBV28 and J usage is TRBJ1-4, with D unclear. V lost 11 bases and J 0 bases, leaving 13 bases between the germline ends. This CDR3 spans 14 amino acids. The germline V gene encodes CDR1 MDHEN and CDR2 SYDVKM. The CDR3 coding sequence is TGTGCCGGTAGCGAGGGCGCAACTAATGAAAAACTGTTTTTT. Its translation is CAGSEGATNEKLFF. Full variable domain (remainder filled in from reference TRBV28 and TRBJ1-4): DVKVTQSSRYLVKRTGEKVFLECVQDMDHENMFWYRQDPGLGLRLIYFSYDVKMKEKGDIPEGYSVSREKKERFSLILESASTNQTSMYLCAGSEGATNEKLFFGSGTQLSVL.